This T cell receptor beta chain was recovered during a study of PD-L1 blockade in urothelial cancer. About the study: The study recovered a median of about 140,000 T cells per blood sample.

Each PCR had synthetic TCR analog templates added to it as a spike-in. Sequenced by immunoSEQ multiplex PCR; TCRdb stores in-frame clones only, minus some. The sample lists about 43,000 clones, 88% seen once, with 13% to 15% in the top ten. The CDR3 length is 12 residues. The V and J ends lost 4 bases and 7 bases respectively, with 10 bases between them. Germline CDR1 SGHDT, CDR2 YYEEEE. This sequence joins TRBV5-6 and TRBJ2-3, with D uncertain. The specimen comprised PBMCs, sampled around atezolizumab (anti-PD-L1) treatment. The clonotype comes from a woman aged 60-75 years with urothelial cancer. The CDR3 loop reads CASSQYLNTQYF. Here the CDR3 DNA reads TGTGCCAGCAGCCAATACCTAAATACGCAGTATTTT.